The 4 T cell receptor beta chains presented below share a single source sample, sequenced in a study of blood T cell repertoires in COVID-19. Sequenced by immunoSEQ multiplex PCR; TCRdb stores in-frame clones only, minus some. The repertoire has more than 250,000 clones, 70% to 90% of them found once; the top ten carry 4.5% to 6%. Specimen: peripheral blood. The receptors here all came from a man over 45 with active or convalescent COVID-19.

The V call is TRBV5-1, the J call TRBJ2-1; 13 positions agree with TRBD2. J was trimmed by 4 bases and V by 4 bases; bases with no gene match: 11. This CDR3 has 18 residues. Germline CDR1 and CDR2: SGHRS and YFSETQ. The CDR3 nucleotides are TGCGCCAGCAGCAGAACCAGACTAGCGGGAGGTTCGTACAATGAGCAGTTCTTC. Translating gives CASSRTRLAGGSYNEQFF.

The chain couples TRBV6-1 to TRBJ1-2; perhaps TRBD1 as D (6 bases). The CDR3 spans 13 residues. Germline assignment: CDR1 MNHNS and CDR2 SASEGT. The germline V and J ends were trimmed by 2 bases and 9 bases, with 13 bases remaining between them. The CDR3 spells CASSETQGRSYTF. In DNA, the CDR3 is TGTGCCAGCAGTGAAACACAGGGAAGAAGCTACACCTTC.

The chain employs TRBV6-1 and TRBJ2-3; TRBD1 aligns across 11 bases. Germline V gene data show CDR1 as MNHNS and CDR2 as SASEGT. The J segment lost 2 bases and the V segment lost 4 bases, leaving 8 bases of the junction unmatched. The CDR3 covers 17 residues. The DNA for the CDR3 is TGTGCCAGCAGTGTGTGGGACAGGGGGGTTAACACAGATACGCAGTATTTT. This sequence encodes CASSVWDRGVNTDTQYF.

The gene calls are TRBV3-1 (or the pseudogene TRBV3-2) and TRBJ1-1, with TRBD1 matching 8 bases. Looked up from germline, CDR1 is LGHDT and CDR2 is YNNKEL (reference sequence). V lost 4 bases to trimming and J lost 4 bases; unmatched junction nucleotides: 5. This CDR3 has 14 amino acids. CDR3 bases: TGTGCCAGCAGCCGGACAGACAGGGGCACTGAAGCTTTCTTT. Protein product: CASSRTDRGTEAFF.